What follows are 15 T cell receptor beta chains derived from one specimen sequenced in a study of blood T cell repertoires in COVID-19 (dated by TCRdb to about 2020). The library was made by the immunoSEQ multiplex PCR assay. Entries here come from immuneACCESS through TCRdb and include only in-frame sequences with V and J called. Some clones fail to appear in such tables; in the studies checked, an unresolved V gene covers under half of the shortfall, and the cause of the remainder is unknown. The sample table lists roughly 140,000 clones, around four fifths of them with a count of one. The leading ten clones occupy roughly 6.4% of the sample. Sequencing was done on a sample of PBMCs or T cells enriched from blood (not recorded which). The receptors stem from a woman between 40 and 55 years old who had recovered from COVID-19.

V gene TRBV19 combines with J gene TRBJ1-1; 8 bases agree with TRBD1. The V and J ends lost 1 base and 5 bases, in that order; junction bases with no gene match: 3. CDR1 and CDR2 (germline): LNHDA, SQIVND (reference sequence). The CDR3 runs to 14 residues. The CDR3 sequence: CASSIARQGTEAFF. The CDR3 coding sequence is TGTGCCAGTAGTATAGCCCGACAGGGGACTGAAGCTTTCTTT.

The J gene is TRBJ1-2, the V gene TRBV5-1; 7 bases are a match to TRBD1. CDR3 length: 13 residues. Trimming cost V 3 bases and J 8 bases; bases outside gene matches: 7. Germline V gene lookup returns CDR1 SGHRS and CDR2 YFSETQ. CDR3 DNA: TGCGCCAGCAGCTCGACAGGGACGGGAGGCTACACCTTC. Its translation: CASSSTGTGGYTF.

The chain is built from TRBV6-5 and TRBJ2-7; weak D call: TRBD1 (6 bases). In germline, CDR1 is MNHEY, CDR2 SVGAGI. The CDR3 is 14 amino acids. The V end was cut by 3 bases, the J end by 4 bases, with 13 bases between. CDR3 bases: TGTGCCAGCAGTTATACTGGGGGCGCATACGAGCAGTACTTC. This gives the protein CASSYTGGAYEQYF.

In nucleotides, the CDR3 is TGTGCCAGCAGTTTCAGTGAATCACCCCTCCACTTT. Amino acid sequence: CASSFSESPLHF. The chain links TRBV12-3 or TRBV12-4 to TRBJ1-6; D gene uncertain. V lost 3 bases and J 10 bases, leaving 7 bases between the germline ends. CDR3 length equals 12 residues.

The chain employs TRBV11-2 and TRBJ2-1; TRBD2 agrees at 10 bases. Germline CDR1 is SGHAT and CDR2 is FQNNGV. V was pared by 3 bases and J by 4 bases, with 6 bases of the junction left unmatched. The CDR3 loop spans 16 amino acids. The DNA for the CDR3 is TGTGCCAGCAGCTTTACTAGCGGGACGGGGTACAATGAGCAGTTCTTC. Protein product: CASSFTSGTGYNEQFF.

The CDR3 loop is CASSIYSGSGQQYF. DNA of the CDR3: TGTGCCAGTAGTATATATAGCGGGAGTGGTCAGCAGTACTTC. V usage is TRBV19 and J usage is TRBJ2-7; 9 nucleotides match TRBD2. CDR3 length: 14 amino acids. V was clipped by 2 bases and J by 8 bases; unmatched bases: 7. Germline V gene data show CDR1 as LNHDA and CDR2 as SQIVND (reference sequence).

The chain is built from TRBV5-1 and TRBJ1-2, with no clear D. The CDR3 has 15 amino acids. Germline CDR1 is SGHRS and CDR2 is YFSETQ. V was trimmed by 0 bases and J by 2 bases, leaving 11 bases between them. The CDR3 loop reads CASSLGVTSNYGYTF. The CDR3 bases are TGCGCCAGCAGCTTGGGTGTGACTTCCAACTATGGCTACACCTTC.

The rearrangement uses TRBV6-5 and TRBJ2-3, with 7 bases matching TRBD2. Germline lookup yields CDR1 MNHEY and CDR2 SVGAGI. The V segment lost 8 bases and the J segment 0 bases; nucleotides outside the gene matches: 8. This CDR3 has 15 amino acids. CDR3 bases: TGTGCCAGCCTGCCGGGACTATCCAGCACAGATACGCAGTATTTT. Translated: CASLPGLSSTDTQYF.

The V call is TRBV6-6, the J call TRBJ2-7, with 8 bases lining up with TRBD2. V lost 10 bases, J lost 2 bases, and 10 bases stayed unmatched. Germline loops: CDR1 MNHNY, CDR2 SVGAGI (reference sequence). CDR3 length: 14 residues. CDR3 bases: TGTGCCACCAAACCGGGACTAGTTACCTACGAGCAGTACTTC. Residues: CATKPGLVTYEQYF.

This clone was picked up one time. The rearrangement links TRBV2 to TRBJ1-1; a possible D gene is TRBD1 (5 bases). The CDR3 loop spans 13 amino acids. V was shortened by 4 bases and J by 3 bases, with 9 bases between the two germline ends. Germline values: CDR1 SNHLY, CDR2 FYNNEI. DNA for the CDR3: TGTGCCAGCAGTGTGGGCAGGGACACTGAAGCTTTCTTT. Translating gives CASSVGRDTEAFF.

The chain uses TRBV5-6 and TRBJ1-5, with D perhaps matching TRBD1 (6 bases). This CDR3 spans 13 amino acids. Germline V gene data show CDR1 as SGHDT and CDR2 as YYEEEE. V lost 4 bases and J lost 5, with 10 bases in between. The CDR3 sequence: CASSAQGYQPQHF. The CDR3 nucleotides read TGTGCCAGCAGCGCACAGGGATATCAGCCCCAGCATTTT.

This chain uses TRBV5-1 with TRBJ2-3; 8 positions match TRBD2. The germline V gene encodes CDR1 SGHRS and CDR2 YFSETQ. CDR3 length: 16 amino acids. The V and J ends lost 0 bases and 3 bases, in that order; junction bases with no gene match: 6. CDR3 DNA: TGCGCCAGCAGCTTGGGGATAGCGGGGTGGACAGATACGCAGTATTTT. Translation gives CASSLGIAGWTDTQYF.

The chain employs TRBV19 and TRBJ2-3, with 9 bases matching TRBD2. V lost 6 bases to trimming and J lost 1 base; unmatched junction nucleotides: 5. This CDR3 is 15 amino acids long. CDR1 is LNHDA and CDR2 is SQIVND in the germline V gene (reference sequence). The CDR3, as DNA: TGTGCCAGTAGGCATGGGACTAGCCGCACAGATACGCAGTATTTT. Its translation: CASRHGTSRTDTQYF.

The chain joins TRBV4-2 to TRBJ2-1, with D perhaps TRBD2 (6 bases). With 0 bases removed from V and 3 bases from J, the gap between germline ends came to 21 bases. The germline V gene has CDR1 LGHNA and CDR2 YNFKEQ. The length of the CDR3 is 19 residues. For the CDR3, the DNA is TGTGCCAGCAGCCAAGAGGGGCACTACCTTGCGGAGGGCTACAATGAGCAGTTCTTC. This translates into CASSQEGHYLAEGYNEQFF.

This clone was counted only a few times. The chain uses TRBV7-8 and TRBJ2-3; D not certain. This CDR3 is 12 amino acids long. Germline CDR1 is SGHVS and CDR2 is FQNEAQ. Trimming removed 0 bases from V and 6 bases from J, with 4 bases in between. Here the CDR3 reads CASSLAADTQYF. Written as DNA, the CDR3 is TGTGCCAGCAGCTTAGCTGCGGATACGCAGTATTTT.